These 4 T cell receptor beta chains were all obtained from the same sample, sequenced in a study of technical replicates of blood from a handful of donors. Generated by immunoSEQ multiplex PCR, the TCRdb table keeps only in-frame clones and is missing some. The sample consists of under 85,000 clones, more than 90% of them appearing once. Sequenced sample: T cells isolated from PBMCs. The source is a human donor in good health.

This clone was recorded only once. The genes are TRBV6-5 and TRBJ1-3; TRBD1 agrees at 7 bases. The CDR3 runs 16 residues. Germline V gene data show CDR1 as MNHEY and CDR2 as SVGAGI. V shed 2 bases and J 2 bases; nucleotides not matched to a gene: 6. The DNA of the CDR3 is TGTGCCAGCAGTTACGCAGGGGGTTCGGCTGGAAACACCATATATTTT. The encoded protein is CASSYAGGSAGNTIYF.

This chain links TRBV7-8 with TRBJ2-1, with 11 bases aligning to TRBD2. The ends lost 1 base at V and 9 bases at J; junction bases unmatched: 20. The germline gives CDR1 SGHVS, CDR2 FQNEAQ. The CDR3 sequence is 20 residues long. In nucleotides, the CDR3 is TGTGCCAGCAGCTTAGTAGGCACTAGCGGGAGACCACTCACTGTTAGTGAGCAGTTCTTC. Translating it yields CASSLVGTSGRPLTVSEQFF.

Only a few counts were recorded for this clone. This chain links TRBV11-1 with TRBJ1-2; 7 nucleotides align to TRBD1. V dropped 2 bases and J dropped 8; count of bases not matched to a gene: 8. The germline V gene encodes CDR1 SGHAT and CDR2 FQDESV (reference sequence). The CDR3 has 14 amino acids. This CDR3 is CASSLSRTGEGYTF. The CDR3 nucleotides are TGTGCCAGCAGCTTATCTAGGACAGGAGAAGGCTACACCTTC.

The chain's CDR3 is CASSFPMTGELFF. The DNA for the CDR3 is TGTGCCAGCAGCTTTCCTATGACCGGGGAGCTGTTTTTT. This chain uses TRBV6-5 with TRBJ2-2; D unclear. The CDR3 contains 13 residues. In germline, CDR1 is MNHEY, CDR2 SVGAGI. Trimming took off 6 bases at V and 5 bases at J, with 10 bases between the two ends.